A selection of T cell receptor beta chains follows, all from one sample in a study of Ad26.COV2.S vaccination and SARS-CoV-2 variants. The protocol was immunoSEQ multiplex PCR, while the TCRdb copy is restricted to in-frame clones and leaves out a portion. The sample lists about 240,000 clones, 70% to 90% occurring once. The sample was peripheral blood, taken in a trial of Ad26.COV2.S vaccine versus placebo. The receptor set was obtained from a person aged 18-60 years who received the Ad26.COV2.S COVID-19 vaccine or a placebo. CDR3s include the opening cysteine and the closing phenylalanine or tryptophan. A D gene is named only where the DNA matches it firmly. The size of a clone is reported for some rows only, either as once, few or many, or as a class for expanded clones.

.	TRBJ2-7	TRBV19	.	TGTGCCAGTATAGGGCCAAACTACGAGCAGTACTTC	CASIGPNYEQYF
.	TRBJ1-5	TRBV4-3	.	TGCGCCAGCAGCCAAGATATTTTAGGGTTGGGTAGCAATCAGCCCCAGCATTTT	CASSQDILGLGSNQPQHF
.	TRBJ2-2	TRBV10-3	.	TGTGCCATCAGCCTAGACAACCCGAACACCGGGGAGCTGTTTTTT	CAISLDNPNTGELFF
.	TRBJ2-7	TRBV5-8	TRBD1	TGTGCCAGCAGCTTCACCGGGACAGGGCACTTC	CASSFTGTGHF
.	TRBJ2-3	TRBV4-1	TRBD2	TGCGCCAGCAGCCAAGCCGCCGGGCTAGCGGGAGCCAGCTACACAGATACGCAGTATTTT	CASSQAAGLAGASYTDTQYF
.	TRBJ1-5	TRBV21-1	.	TGTGCCAGCAACAAAGAGGGACGGCCTCGTGATCAGCCCCAGCATTTT	CASNKEGRPRDQPQHF
few	TRBJ2-1	TRBV21-1	.	TGTGCCAGCAGCAAAGAGGACAGGGACGGATTCAGCTCCTACAATGAGCAGTTCTTC	CASSKEDRDGFSSYNEQFF
.	TRBJ1-6	TRBV9	.	TGTGCCAGCAGCGCCGACGGACGGGGTAATTCACCCCTCCACTTT	CASSADGRGNSPLHF
.	TRBJ1-5	TRBV9	.	TGTGCCAGCAGCGTTGGGGGCAGCAGCAATCAGCCCCAGCATTTT	CASSVGGSSNQPQHF
.	TRBJ2-7	TRBV4-2	.	TGTGCCAGCAGCCAAGATAGGTCCAGCGAGGCCTACGAGCAGTACTTC	CASSQDRSSEAYEQYF
.	TRBJ1-1	TRBV5-1	TRBD1	TGCGCCAGCAGCCGGGAGACAGGGAGAAGGAACACTGAAGCTTTCTTT	CASSRETGRRNTEAFF
.	TRBJ2-3	TRBV29-1	TRBD2	TGCAGCGTCGCGGGACTAGTGACAGATACGCAGTATTTT	CSVAGLVTDTQYF
.	TRBJ2-1	TRBV5-1	TRBD2	TGCGCCAGCAGCTTGGGGGTGCTAGCGGACAATGAGCAGTTCTTC	CASSLGVLADNEQFF
.	TRBJ2-3	TRBV29-1	TRBD2	TGCAGCGTTGAGGGACTAGCTGGTGTGGATACGCAGTATTTT	CSVEGLAGVDTQYF
.	TRBJ2-6	TRBV9	.	TGTGCCAGCAGCGTAAAGAGCCAGGGTAGATCTGGGGCCAACGTCCTGACTTTC	CASSVKSQGRSGANVLTF
.	TRBJ2-5	TRBV7-9	TRBD2	TGTGCCAGCAGCTCCCTGGCGGGGGGCCTTCCATGGACCCAGTACTTC	CASSSLAGGLPWTQYF
.	TRBJ2-1	TRBV5-5	.	TGTGCCAGCAGCTTGGGCCAGAACTACAATGAGCAGTTCTTC	CASSLGQNYNEQFF
.	TRBJ2-2	TRBV14	.	TGTGCCAGCAGCCAAGCCACTTATCGGGCGAACACCGGGGAGCTGTTTTTT	CASSQATYRANTGELFF
.	TRBJ1-5	TRBV12-3/TRBV12-4	.	TGTGCCAGCAGTTTAGGCCGTAATCGGCCCCAGCATTTT	CASSLGRNRPQHF
.	TRBJ2-3	TRBV5-4	.	TGTGCCAGCAGCTTGTGGGGCCTGACTGGTACAGATACGCAGTATTTT	CASSLWGLTGTDTQYF
.	TRBJ1-4	TRBV6-7	TRBD1	TGTGCCAGCAGTTACCTGAGGGACAGGGAAGATAGTGAAAAACTGTTTTTT	CASSYLRDREDSEKLFF
.	TRBJ2-1	TRBV10-3	TRBD2	TGTGCCATCAGTAGACTAGCGGGAGAAAATGAGCAGTTCTTC	CAISRLAGENEQFF
.	TRBJ1-5	TRBV7-3	.	TGTGCCAGCAGCCCCAAGGCCCGGGGGGGAGATCAGCTCCAGCATTTT	CASSPKARGGDQLQHF
.	TRBJ2-7	TRBV5-6	.	TGTGCCAGCAGCTGGGGCAGCGGAGGTTCCAACGAGCAGTACTTC	CASSWGSGGSNEQYF
few	TRBJ2-7	TRBV4-1	.	TGCGCCAGCAGCCAGGAAGCTCAATACGAGCAGTACTTC	CASSQEAQYEQYF
.	TRBJ1-5	TRBV12-3/TRBV12-4	.	TGTGCCAGCAGTGCAGGAAATCAGCCCCAGCATTTT	CASSAGNQPQHF
.	TRBJ2-3	TRBV20-1	.	TGCAGTGCTAGTGGCCTCACAGATACGCAGTATTTT	CSASGLTDTQYF
.	TRBJ1-4	TRBV28	.	TGTGCCAGCACGGCAGGGGTTTTTGAAAAACTGTTTTTT	CASTAGVFEKLFF
.	TRBJ1-1	TRBV7-9	TRBD1	TGTGCCAGCAGCTTGGCAGGGACAGGGAATAGGAAGAACACTGAAGCTTTCTTT	CASSLAGTGNRKNTEAFF
once	TRBJ2-3	TRBV13	.	TGTGCCAGCAGCCCCGGGGGCCTTAGCACAGATACGCAGTATTTT	CASSPGGLSTDTQYF
.	TRBJ2-2	TRBV5-1	.	TGCGCCAGCAGCTTGGGTACGGCAGAGTACACCGGGGAGCTGTTTTTT	CASSLGTAEYTGELFF
.	TRBJ2-7	TRBV7-9	.	TGTGCCAGCAGCTTAACACTAGATTACGAGCAGTACTTC	CASSLTLDYEQYF
.	TRBJ2-6	TRBV7-2	.	TGTGCCAGCGACTTAGGGGGGGCCAACGTCCTGACTTTC	CASDLGGANVLTF
.	TRBJ1-2	TRBV5-6	TRBD1	TGTGCCAGCAGCTTGGGTCCCGGGACAGGGGACTATGGCTACACCTTC	CASSLGPGTGDYGYTF
.	TRBJ2-1	TRBV27	.	TGTGCCAGCAGCCCTTCGGGAGGGGGCATGTACAATGAGCAGTTCTTC	CASSPSGGGMYNEQFF
.	TRBJ1-2	TRBV18	.	TGTGCCAGCTCACTCCCCGGGACACAGCAGGGAGGCTACACCTTC	CASSLPGTQQGGYTF